This is a list of T cell receptor beta chains from one sample in a study of blood T cell repertoires in COVID-19. Generated by immunoSEQ multiplex PCR, the TCRdb table keeps only in-frame clones and is missing some. The data hold just over 250,000 clones, with 88% observed a single time. Sequencing was carried out using peripheral blood. The receptors here all came from a man aged 60 to 75 who had recovered from COVID-19. CDR3s include the opening cysteine and the closing phenylalanine or tryptophan. A D gene is named only where the DNA matches it firmly. Expanded clones are given a class, and other clones once, few, many or no size at all.

abundance,v_gene,j_gene,d_gene,CDR3nt,CDR3aa
.,TRBV19,TRBJ2-7,TRBD1,TGTGCCAGTAGAGCCGGTTGGACAGGGGGAGACTCCTACGAGCAGTACTTC,CASRAGWTGGDSYEQYF
.,TRBV30,TRBJ2-1,TRBD1,TGTGCCTGGATCCCCAATGTGGGACAGGGATACAATGAGCAGTTCTTC,CAWIPNVGQGYNEQFF
.,TRBV7-2,TRBJ2-3,TRBD2,TGTGCCAGCAGCCGGGGGGTTAAAGGAGATACGCAGTATTTT,CASSRGVKGDTQYF
.,TRBV11-3,TRBJ2-1,TRBD2,TGTGCCAGCAGCTCGCCCGGGACTAGCGGGGGGGCCATCGAGCAGTTCTTC,CASSSPGTSGGAIEQFF
.,TRBV18,TRBJ1-3,.,TGTGCCAGCTCACCGGACTCCGGCTACGGAAACACCATATATTTT,CASSPDSGYGNTIYF
.,TRBV19,TRBJ1-2,.,TGTGCCAGTAGACTACAGGGCTCCTCCGGGGGCTACACCTTC,CASRLQGSSGGYTF
.,TRBV7-2,TRBJ1-2,.,TGTGCCAGCAGCCCGTCCCGGGGGGGGCAACGCGGCTACACCTTC,CASSPSRGGQRGYTF
.,TRBV6-5,TRBJ2-7,.,TGTGCCAGCAGGGCCCACGCGGGGAGCTACGAGCAGTACTTC,CASRAHAGSYEQYF
.,TRBV18,TRBJ1-6,TRBD1,TGTGCCAGCTCACCGACGGACAGGGGGCGTTCACCCCTCCACTTT,CASSPTDRGRSPLHF
.,TRBV21-1,TRBJ2-7,.,TGTGCCAGCAGCAAAGGGGACATAACCTACGAGCAGTACTTC,CASSKGDITYEQYF
.,TRBV27,TRBJ1-1,TRBD1,TGTGCCAGCAGTTCTTACAGGGGCTTAAGTGTACGGAACACTGAAGCTTTCTTT,CASSSYRGLSVRNTEAFF
few,TRBV2,TRBJ2-6,.,TGTGCCAGCAGCCTACCAGGAGGGTATGGGGCCAACGTCCTGACTTTC,CASSLPGGYGANVLTF
.,TRBV28,TRBJ2-7,.,TGTGCCAGCAGACAGGGTCCGAACGAGCAGTACTTC,CASRQGPNEQYF
.,TRBV29-1,TRBJ2-2,.,TGCAGCGTCACGGGGGTCGGCACCGGGGAGCTGTTTTTT,CSVTGVGTGELFF